The 13 T cell receptor beta chains below were found in one sample sequenced in a study of blood T cells in healthy people across ages. The second PCR ran about 7 to 12 cycles with a sample-barcoded 5' primer and J-beta primers. TCRdb passed the 5' RACE reads through MiXCR, listing each CDR3 protein once. The data contain 1 million or so distinct CDR3 sequences, less than 50% of them singletons. The sequencing sample was made of blood. These receptors were obtained from a woman aged 55-69 years in good health.

This clonotype appeared a few times. The rearrangement links TRBV10-3 to TRBJ1-6, with D tentatively TRBD1 (5 bases). This CDR3 region has 13 residues. Deletions cut 4 bases from V and 10 bases from J, with 11 bases between. The germline CDR1 and CDR2 sequences are ENHRY and SYGVKD. The CDR3 loop reads CAISGQSGSPLHF. The CDR3 nucleotides are TGTGCCATCAGTGGACAGTCAGGGTCACCCCTCCACTTT.

The chain recombines TRBV27 with TRBJ1-5; perhaps TRBD1 as D (5 bases). This CDR3 spans 14 amino acids. Germline loops: CDR1 MNHEY, CDR2 SMNVEV (reference sequence). V was trimmed by 2 bases and J by 4 bases, leaving 9 bases between them. The DNA of the CDR3 is TGTGCCAGCAGTTTACAGGGAGAAAATCAGCCCCAGCATTTT. The encoded protein is CASSLQGENQPQHF.

The rearrangement uses TRBV11-2 and TRBJ2-1, with D uncertain. Germline CDR1 is SGHAT and CDR2 is FQNNGV. The length of the CDR3 is 16 residues. Trimming took 1 base from V and 0 from J, leaving 10 bases between them. Here the CDR3 reads CASSLGVGFSYNEQFF. The CDR3 region has the DNA TGTGCCAGCAGCTTAGGCGTTGGGTTCTCCTACAATGAGCAGTTCTTC.

This clonotype was detected ten times or more. The chain has TRBV29-1 and TRBJ2-5; D tentatively fits TRBD1 or TRBD2 (5 bases each). Looked up from germline, CDR1 is SQVTM and CDR2 is ANQGSEA. The V and J ends lost 7 bases and 1 base respectively, with 16 bases between them. The CDR3 contains 14 residues. CDR3 protein: CSANFPGTQETQYF. The CDR3 DNA reads TGCAGCGCCAATTTTCCGGGGACCCAAGAGACCCAGTACTTC.

This clonotype was recorded only once. This chain links TRBV6-5 with TRBJ1-2; D not resolved. CDR1 and CDR2 (germline): MNHEY, SVGAGI. The V and J ends lost 7 bases and 2 bases respectively, with 14 bases between them. This CDR3 spans 14 amino acids. The DNA of the CDR3 is TGTGCCAGCACCGGCGGGCGGGCCAACTATGGCTACACCTTC. Protein product: CASTGGRANYGYTF.

The rearrangement joins TRBV20-1 to TRBJ1-1; possibly TRBD1 for D (6 bases). With 8 bases removed from V and 1 base from J, the gap between germline ends came to 14 bases. Germline assignment: CDR1 DFQATT and CDR2 SNEGSKA (reference sequence). The CDR3 totals 13 residues. The CDR3 coding sequence is TGCAGTCCAAGTAGGGGGGCGAACACTGAAGCTTTCTTT. As protein: CSPSRGANTEAFF.

The sample holds a few counts of this clonotype. This chain connects TRBV27 to TRBJ1-1, with 8 positions matching TRBD1. The CDR3 has 12 amino acids. CDR1 and CDR2 from the germline V gene are MNHEY and SMNVEV (reference sequence). After removal of 8 bases from V and 3 bases from J, the junction contained 2 bases not matched to a gene. The CDR3 DNA reads TGTGCCAGCCGGACAGGGTACACTGAAGCTTTCTTT. This codes for CASRTGYTEAFF.

The J gene is TRBJ2-3, the V gene TRBV28, with 7 nucleotides matching TRBD1. This CDR3 is built from 13 residues. V trimming: 3 bases; J trimming: 12 bases; junction bases outside the gene matches: 9. CDR1 MDHEN and CDR2 SYDVKM come from the germline V gene. CDR3 loop: CASSFRRRQGQYF. In DNA form, the CDR3 reads TGTGCCAGCAGTTTCCGGCGACGACAGGGTCAGTATTTT.

About this clonotype: The germline gene is not matched at one end of the junction; a read error may be the cause. The CDR3 reads CASSLDTGRMNTEVFF. The CDR3 DNA is TGCGCCAGCAGCTTGGATACAGGGAGAATGAACACTGAAGTTTTCTTT. This sequence joins TRBV5-1 and TRBJ1-1; D may be TRBD1 (6 bases). This CDR3 is 16 amino acids long. Germline V gene lookup returns CDR1 SGHRS and CDR2 YFSETQ. Filled out from reference TRBV5-1 and TRBJ1-1, the complete variable domain reads KAGVTQTPRYLIKTRGQQVTLSCSPISGHRSVSWYQQTPGQGLQFLFEYFSETQRNKGNFPGRFSGRQFSNSRSEMNVSTLELGDSALYLCASSLDTGRMNTEVFFGQGTRLTVV.

J is TRBJ2-3 and V is TRBV6-2 or TRBV6-3; perhaps TRBD2 as D (5 bases). The CDR3 has 16 amino acids. V lost 2 bases, J lost 2 bases, and 14 bases lay in between. Germline V gene sequence: CDR1 MNHEY, CDR2 SVGEGT. The CDR3 DNA follows: TGTGCCAGCAGTTACGGGCTAGCCCGAACCACAGATACGCAGTATTTT. This sequence encodes CASSYGLARTTDTQYF.

This clonotype was counted only a few times. The chain joins TRBV20-1 to TRBJ1-1, with TRBD1 matching over 7 bases. Germline trimming cut 6 bases from V and 2 bases from J; bases unmatched to any gene: 6. Germline V gene sequence: CDR1 DFQATT, CDR2 SNEGSKA (reference sequence). The CDR3 has 13 amino acids. CDR3 in DNA: TGCAGTGCGACAACAGGGGCTAACACTGAAGCTTTCTTT. Translation: CSATTGANTEAFF.

The V and J genes are TRBV7-3 and TRBJ2-3; D unresolved. CDR1 is SGHTA, CDR2 FQGTGA, per germline. Trimming stripped 5 bases from V and 6 bases from J, with 12 bases between. There are 13 residues in the CDR3. The CDR3 reads CASSPGFTDTQYF. DNA of the CDR3: TGTGCCAGCAGCCCTGGATTCACTGATACGCAGTATTTT. Full variable domain (missing parts from reference TRBV7-3 and TRBJ2-3): GAGVSQTPSNKVTEKGKYVELRCDPISGHTALYWYRQSLGQGPEFLIYFQGTGAADDSGLPNDRFFAVRPEGSVSTLKIQRTERGDSAVYLCASSPGFTDTQYFGPGTRLTVL.

The chain recombines TRBV3-1 with TRBJ2-7, with D perhaps assigned TRBD1 or TRBD2 (5 bases each). Germline CDR1 LGHDT, CDR2 YNNKEL (reference sequence). The CDR3 is 14 residues long. V lost 4 bases, J lost 3 bases, and 13 bases lay in between. The chain's CDR3 is CASSRVGVSYEQYF. DNA for the CDR3: TGTGCCAGCAGCCGAGTGGGGGTTAGCTACGAGCAGTACTTC.